This T cell receptor beta chain was observed in a study of human T cells and chemical hapten exposure. MiXCR, run by TCRdb on the RACE reads, gives a single entry per CDR3 protein. The table has approximately 89,000 distinct CDR3 sequences, more than 6.5% seen once. This clonotype has ten or more counts. CDR3 size: 20 residues. In germline, CDR1 is SGHTA, CDR2 FQGTGA. With 5 bases clipped from V and 6 bases from J, the junction kept 23 bases outside the gene matches. The sample's time point: patch test 2, 6 weeks after DPC sensitization. Treatment reported: therapeutic diphenylcyclopropenone sensitization with weekly scalp DPC.

The sequence came from a woman aged 30 to 39 with alopecia areata. Some clones in this sample may be carry-over from other donors' samples. The genes are TRBV7-3 and TRBJ2-3; 10 bases line up with TRBD2. The source material was whole blood, sampled in connection with sensitization to the hapten diphenylcyclopropenone (DPC). The CDR3 bases are TGTGCCAGCAGCCTACGGCCAATTAGGGTAGCGGGGGGCCCTGGGGATACGCAGTATTTT. Its translation: CASSLRPIRVAGGPGDTQYF.